What follows is one T cell receptor beta chain and its context. This sample is drawn from a study of CD8 T cells in Susac syndrome. Reverse transcription of roughly 0.45 to 1 ug RNA was performed with random hexamers. MiXCR was run by TCRdb on the immunoSEQ multiplex PCR reads, yielding one entry per CDR3 protein. The table has around 140,000 distinct CDR3 sequences, 80% to 85% seen once. The CDR3 contains 14 residues. From germline, CDR1 is SGHVS and CDR2 FQNEAQ. The germline V and J ends were trimmed by 0 bases and 0 bases, with 6 bases remaining between them. The sequenced target, TCR beta, came from blood CD8+ and CD4+ T cells.

Sequenced input: CD8+ T cells from PBMCs. The receptor was isolated from a human donor with multiple sclerosis. V and J are TRBV7-8 and TRBJ2-7; no reliable D call. CDR3 sequence reads: CASSLASVSYEQYF. The CDR3 DNA is TGTGCCAGCAGCTTAGCGTCAGTCTCCTACGAGCAGTACTTC.